The TCR beta chain under discussion was sequenced for a study of T cells in Graves' hyperthyroidism and ophthalmopathy. Study in general: Any treatment followed the collection of peripheral blood at initial diagnosis. Study-wide points: Most thyroid clonotypes that were expanded above 0.001 also turned up in blood.

Ophthalmopathy patients had moderate-to-severe active disease, CAS ≥3, NOSPECS ≥4, and disease duration under 3 months. Clinical symptoms, serum thyroxine, TRAb, thyroid ultrasound and orbital computed tomography informed diagnoses. RNA transcripts yielded amplified TCR beta CDR3 regions. In the first-round RT-PCR of the TCR CDR3, the HTBI primer set was used. TCRdb called the multiplex PCR reads again in MiXCR, with one record for every CDR3 protein. The profile shows about 350,000 distinct CDR3 sequences, about a sixth of them singletons. This clonotype was seen repeatedly, ten times or more. What it binds is unknown. CDR1 is SGHVS and CDR2 is FQNEAQ in the germline V gene. The CDR3 has 15 amino acids. Trimming took 1 base from V and 6 from J, leaving 13 bases between them.

The chain has TRBV7-8 and TRBJ1-5; D is unresolved. The clonotype was recovered from a woman aged 40 to 50 with Graves' ophthalmopathy. Sequenced material: blood. DNA for the CDR3: TGTGCCAGCAGCTTAGGGACGTCCTTGGGTCAGCCCCAGCATTTT. Translation: CASSLGTSLGQPQHF. The whole variable domain, filled in from reference TRBV7-8 and TRBJ1-5, reads GAGVSQSPRYKVAKRGQDVALRCDPISGHVSLFWYQQALGQGPEFLTYFQNEAQLDKSGLPSDRFFAERPEGSVSTLKIQRTQQEDSAVYLCASSLGTSLGQPQHFGDGTRLSIL.